These T cell receptor beta chains were read from a single sample in a study of shared clonotypes between healthy human individuals. This table comes from immunoSEQ multiplex PCR, and its TCRdb copy is limited to in-frame clones, with some not included. The table includes about 680,000 clones, 73% detected once. Sequencing input: memory CD4+ T cells sorted from blood. The source is a woman in her twenties or thirties in good health. Both conserved end residues are part of each CDR3. The order of the fields is clone size, D gene, J gene, V gene, CDR3 DNA, CDR3 protein. D genes are given only for firm matches. Some rows mark clone size as missing; the rest say once, few, many or name a class of expanded clone.

. . TRBJ2-5 TRBV30 TGTGCCTGGAGTGTGGTGGGAGCGGAGACCCAGTACTTC CAWSVVGAETQYF
once . TRBJ2-5 TRBV29-1 TGCAGCGTTGCCCCAGGGATTCAAGAGACCCAGTACTTC CSVAPGIQETQYF
. . TRBJ1-2 TRBV5-1 TGCGCCAGCAGCTCAACAGGATATGGCTACACCTTC CASSSTGYGYTF
few . TRBJ2-5 TRBV11-2 TGTGCCAGCAGCTTAGATCAGAGCGGTGGGACCCAGTACTTC CASSLDQSGGTQYF
. TRBD2 TRBJ2-2 TRBV15 TGTGCCACCAGATCAGCGGGAGGGCCCACCGGGGAGCTGTTTTTT CATRSAGGPTGELFF
. TRBD2 TRBJ2-7 TRBV28 TGTGCCAGCAGTCTCGGGACTAGCGGGAGGGTGAACTTC CASSLGTSGRVNF
few TRBD2 TRBJ2-3 TRBV2 TGTGCCAGCAGGCGACTAGCGGGAGATCCAGATACGCAGTATTTT CASRRLAGDPDTQYF
few TRBD1 TRBJ2-7 TRBV28 TGTGCCACTAGGGACAGGGGTATCTACGAGCAGTACTTC CATRDRGIYEQYF
. TRBD1 TRBJ2-7 TRBV5-1 TGCGCCAGCAGCCGGACAGGGTTCGACGAGCAGTACTTC CASSRTGFDEQYF
. TRBD1 TRBJ1-4 TRBV7-9 TGTGCCAGCAGCCCGTCCGGGACAGGGGATGAAAAACTGTTTTTT CASSPSGTGDEKLFF
. TRBD2 TRBJ2-5 TRBV27 TGTGCCAGCAGTCTGACTAGCGGGAGGCGCCGGGAGACCCAGTACTTC CASSLTSGRRRETQYF